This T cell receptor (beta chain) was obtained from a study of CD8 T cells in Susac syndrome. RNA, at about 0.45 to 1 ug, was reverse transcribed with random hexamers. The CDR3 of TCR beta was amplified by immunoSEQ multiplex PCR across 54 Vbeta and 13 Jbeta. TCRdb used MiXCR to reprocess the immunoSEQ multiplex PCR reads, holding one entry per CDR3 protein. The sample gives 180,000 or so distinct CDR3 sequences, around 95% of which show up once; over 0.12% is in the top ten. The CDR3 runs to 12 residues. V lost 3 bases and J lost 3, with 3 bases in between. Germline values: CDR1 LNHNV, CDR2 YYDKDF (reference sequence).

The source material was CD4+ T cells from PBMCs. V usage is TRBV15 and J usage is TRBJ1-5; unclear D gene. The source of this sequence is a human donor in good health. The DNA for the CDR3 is TGTGCCACCAGCAGGAACAATCAGCCCCAGCATTTT. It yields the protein CATSRNNQPQHF.